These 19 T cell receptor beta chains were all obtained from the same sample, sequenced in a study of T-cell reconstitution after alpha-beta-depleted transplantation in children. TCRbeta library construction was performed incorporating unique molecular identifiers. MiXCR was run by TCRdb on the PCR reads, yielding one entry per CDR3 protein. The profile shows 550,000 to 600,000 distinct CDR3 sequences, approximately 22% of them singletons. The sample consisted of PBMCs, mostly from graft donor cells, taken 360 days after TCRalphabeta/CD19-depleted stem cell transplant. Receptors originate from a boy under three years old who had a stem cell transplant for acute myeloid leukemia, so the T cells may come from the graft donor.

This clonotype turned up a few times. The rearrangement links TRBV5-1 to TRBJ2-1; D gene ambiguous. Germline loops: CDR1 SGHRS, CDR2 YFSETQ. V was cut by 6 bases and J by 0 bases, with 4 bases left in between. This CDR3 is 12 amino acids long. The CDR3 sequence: CASIGSYNEQFF. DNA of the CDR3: TGCGCCAGCATTGGCTCCTACAATGAGCAGTTCTTC.

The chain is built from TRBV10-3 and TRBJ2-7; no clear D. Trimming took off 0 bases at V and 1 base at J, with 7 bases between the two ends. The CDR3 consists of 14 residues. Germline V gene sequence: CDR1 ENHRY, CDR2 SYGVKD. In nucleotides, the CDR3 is TGTGCCATCAGTGAGTCCTCAGCTTCCTACGAGCAGTACGTC. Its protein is CAISESSASYEQYV.

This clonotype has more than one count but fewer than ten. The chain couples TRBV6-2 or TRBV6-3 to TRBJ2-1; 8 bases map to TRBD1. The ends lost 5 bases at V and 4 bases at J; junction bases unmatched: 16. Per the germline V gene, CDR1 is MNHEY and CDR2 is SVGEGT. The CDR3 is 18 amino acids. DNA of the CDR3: TGTGCCAGCAGTAAGATGTCCGAGACAGGGGCGAGTTACAATGAGCAGTTCTTC. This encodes CASSKMSETGASYNEQFF.

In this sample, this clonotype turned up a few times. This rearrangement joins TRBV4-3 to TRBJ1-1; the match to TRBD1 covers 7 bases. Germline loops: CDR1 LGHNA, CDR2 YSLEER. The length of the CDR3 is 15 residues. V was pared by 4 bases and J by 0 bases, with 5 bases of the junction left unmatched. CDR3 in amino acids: CASSPDRLMNTEAFF. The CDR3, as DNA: TGCGCCAGCAGCCCGGACAGGCTTATGAACACTGAAGCTTTCTTT.

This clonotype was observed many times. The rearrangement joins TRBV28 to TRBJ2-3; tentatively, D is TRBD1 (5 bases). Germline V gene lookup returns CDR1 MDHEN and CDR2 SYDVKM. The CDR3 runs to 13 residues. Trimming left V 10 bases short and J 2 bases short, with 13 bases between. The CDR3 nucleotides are TGTGCCACCAGGGTACAGTCCACAGATACGCAGTATTTT. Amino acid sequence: CATRVQSTDTQYF.

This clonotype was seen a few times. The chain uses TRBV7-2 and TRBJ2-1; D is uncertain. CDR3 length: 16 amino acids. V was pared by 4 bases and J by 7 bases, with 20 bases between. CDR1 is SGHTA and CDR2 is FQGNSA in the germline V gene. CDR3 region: CASSSSGVSVRNEQFF. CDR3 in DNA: TGTGCCAGCAGCTCTAGTGGGGTGAGTGTACGGAATGAGCAGTTCTTC.

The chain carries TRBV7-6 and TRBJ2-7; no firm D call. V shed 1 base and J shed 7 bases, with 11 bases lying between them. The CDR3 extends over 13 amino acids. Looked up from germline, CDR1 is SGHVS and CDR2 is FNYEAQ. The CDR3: CASSLGRFGEQYF. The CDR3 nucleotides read TGTGCCAGCAGCTTAGGACGCTTTGGGGAGCAGTACTTC.

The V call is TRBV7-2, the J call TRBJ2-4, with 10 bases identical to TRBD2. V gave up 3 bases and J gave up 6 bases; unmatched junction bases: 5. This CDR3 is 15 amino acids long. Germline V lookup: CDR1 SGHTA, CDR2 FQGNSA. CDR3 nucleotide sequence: TGTGCCAGCAGCTTGTCCCTAGCGGGGGTAAACATTCAGTACTTC. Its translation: CASSLSLAGVNIQYF.

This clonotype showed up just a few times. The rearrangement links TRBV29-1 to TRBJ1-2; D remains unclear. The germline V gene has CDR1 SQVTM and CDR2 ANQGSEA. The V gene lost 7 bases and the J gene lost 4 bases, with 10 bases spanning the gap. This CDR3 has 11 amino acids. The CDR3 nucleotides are TGCAGCGACGACACGGGCTATGGCTACACCTTC. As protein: CSDDTGYGYTF.

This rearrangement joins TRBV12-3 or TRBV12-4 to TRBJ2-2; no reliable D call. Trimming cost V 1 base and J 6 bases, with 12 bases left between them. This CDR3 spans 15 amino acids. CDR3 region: CASSLVNSYPGELFF. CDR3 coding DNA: TGTGCCAGCAGTTTAGTGAATAGTTATCCCGGGGAGCTGTTTTTT.

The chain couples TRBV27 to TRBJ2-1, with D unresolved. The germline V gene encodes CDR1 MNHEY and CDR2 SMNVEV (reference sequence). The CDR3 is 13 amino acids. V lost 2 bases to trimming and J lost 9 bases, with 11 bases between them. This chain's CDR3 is CASSLPGLGEQFF. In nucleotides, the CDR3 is TGTGCCAGCAGTTTACCCGGGTTGGGTGAGCAGTTCTTC.

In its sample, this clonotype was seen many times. The CDR3 nucleotides read TGTGCCTGGAGTCCGACAGGCCTAATAGGGTTCTTC. It codes for CAWSPTGLIGFF. The chain links TRBV30 to TRBJ2-1, with D possibly being TRBD1 (6 bases). The CDR3 spans 12 residues. Germline loops: CDR1 GTSNPN, CDR2 SVGIG (reference sequence). V gave up 2 bases and J gave up 15 bases, with 17 bases separating them.

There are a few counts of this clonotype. CDR3 in amino acids: CSVEASGGISYEQYF. CDR3 sequence (DNA): TGCAGCGTTGAGGCTAGCGGGGGGATCTCCTACGAGCAGTACTTC. The V gene is TRBV29-1, the J gene TRBJ2-7; 11 bases agree with TRBD2. Germline values: CDR1 SQVTM, CDR2 ANQGSEA. The CDR3 length is 15 residues. With V trimmed by 3 bases and J by 0 bases, 4 bases remained unmatched.

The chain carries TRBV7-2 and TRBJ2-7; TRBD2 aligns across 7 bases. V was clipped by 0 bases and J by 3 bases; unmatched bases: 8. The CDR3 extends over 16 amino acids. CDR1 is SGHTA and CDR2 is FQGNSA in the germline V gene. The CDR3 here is CASSLAVPGGRYEQYF. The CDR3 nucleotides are TGTGCCAGCAGCTTAGCGGTCCCGGGGGGTCGCTACGAGCAGTACTTC.

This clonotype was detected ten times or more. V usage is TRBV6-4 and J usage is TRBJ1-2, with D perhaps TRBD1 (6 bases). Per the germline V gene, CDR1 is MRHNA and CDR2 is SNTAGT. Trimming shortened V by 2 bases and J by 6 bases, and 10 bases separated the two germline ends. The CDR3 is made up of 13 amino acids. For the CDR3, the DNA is TGTGCCAGCAGTGACCGGACAGCCGATGGCTACACCTTC. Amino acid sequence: CASSDRTADGYTF.

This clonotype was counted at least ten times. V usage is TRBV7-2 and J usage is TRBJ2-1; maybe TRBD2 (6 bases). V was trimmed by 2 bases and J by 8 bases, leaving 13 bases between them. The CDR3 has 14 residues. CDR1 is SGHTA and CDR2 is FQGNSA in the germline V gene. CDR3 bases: TGTGCCAGCAGCTTATACGCCCCGGGGGATGAGCAGTTCTTC. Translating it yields CASSLYAPGDEQFF.

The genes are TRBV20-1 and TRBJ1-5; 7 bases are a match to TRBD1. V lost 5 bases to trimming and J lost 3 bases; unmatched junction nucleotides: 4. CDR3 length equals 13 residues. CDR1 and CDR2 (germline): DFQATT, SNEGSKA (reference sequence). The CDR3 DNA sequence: TGCAGTGCTCCGGGACAGCCCAATCAGCCCCAGCATTTT. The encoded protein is CSAPGQPNQPQHF.

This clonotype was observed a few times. The CDR3 here is CASSSLFTGELFF. The CDR3 region has the DNA TGTGCCAGCAGTTCCCTCTTCACCGGGGAGCTGTTTTTT. The chain has TRBV6-5 and TRBJ2-2; D not certain. V was cut by 4 bases and J by 4 bases, with 7 bases left in between. The CDR3 length is 13 residues. Germline assignment: CDR1 MNHEY and CDR2 SVGAGI.

The CDR3 is CASSLDSGEETQYF. CDR3 DNA: TGTGCCAGCAGCTTAGACAGCGGGGAAGAGACCCAGTACTTC. The chain employs TRBV7-2 and TRBJ2-5, with 7 bases that match TRBD2. This CDR3 contains 14 residues. After removal of 1 base from V and 3 bases from J, the junction contained 2 bases not matched to a gene. CDR1 is SGHTA and CDR2 is FQGNSA in the germline V gene.